These 20 T cell receptor beta chains share one sample of origin, sequenced in a study of blood T cell repertoires in COVID-19. Sequencing was performed with immunoSEQ multiplex PCR; in TCRdb, only in-frame clones are kept and a portion is missing. The table lists some 240,000 clones, around 88% of them singletons, with approximately 3.5% in the top ten. The sample consisted of PBMCs or T cells enriched from blood (not recorded which). Receptor source: a woman in her thirties or forties with acute COVID-19.

J is TRBJ1-2 and V is TRBV5-6, with 7 bases fitting TRBD1. The CDR3 consists of 13 residues. Germline V gene data show CDR1 as SGHDT and CDR2 as YYEEEE. The V gene end was trimmed by 3 bases and the J gene end by 5 bases; junction bases not matched to a gene: 4. The CDR3 loop is CASSSDRDYGYTF. CDR3 in DNA: TGTGCCAGCAGCTCTGACAGGGATTATGGCTACACCTTC.

In this sample, this clone turned up a few times. V usage is TRBV30 and J usage is TRBJ1-5; unclear D gene. Germline V gene sequence: CDR1 GTSNPN, CDR2 SVGIG (reference sequence). Trimming stripped 0 bases from V and 3 bases from J, with 9 bases between. The CDR3 has 14 amino acids. The CDR3 region has the DNA TGTGCCTGGAGTGTCTCACAGCACAATCAGCCCCAGCATTTT. Its protein product is CAWSVSQHNQPQHF.

The CDR3 DNA sequence: TGCAGCGTTGCCGCCGAGGATAATTCACCCCTCCACTTT. Protein sequence: CSVAAEDNSPLHF. This chain joins TRBV29-1 and TRBJ1-6; D remains unclear. Trimming took off 4 bases at V and 5 bases at J, with 9 bases between the two ends. In germline, CDR1 is SQVTM, CDR2 ANQGSEA. CDR3 length: 13 residues.

This clone was observed a few times. The chain is built from TRBV2 and TRBJ2-1; 13 bases map to TRBD2. The CDR3 spans 17 residues. Germline V gene sequence: CDR1 SNHLY, CDR2 FYNNEI. V was clipped by 6 bases and J by 2 bases; unmatched bases: 7. As DNA, the CDR3 is TGTGCCAGCAGGGAGAGCACTAGCGGGAGGGCCTACAATGAGCAGTTCTTC. It specifies CASRESTSGRAYNEQFF.

Here the CDR3 reads CASSLGTAEKLFF. The CDR3 nucleotides read TGTGCCAGCAGCTTAGGGACTGCTGAAAAACTGTTTTTT. The V gene is TRBV7-8, the J gene TRBJ1-4; D not resolved. The CDR3 is 13 amino acids. Trimming cost V 1 base and J 7 bases, with 7 bases left between them. Germline lookup yields CDR1 SGHVS and CDR2 FQNEAQ. The complete variable domain, with remaining parts taken from reference TRBV7-8 and TRBJ1-4, reads GAGVSQSPRYKVAKRGQDVALRCDPISGHVSLFWYQQALGQGPEFLTYFQNEAQLDKSGLPSDRFFAERPEGSVSTLKIQRTQQEDSAVYLCASSLGTAEKLFFGSGTQLSVL.

The rearrangement uses TRBV11-3 and TRBJ1-1, with D perhaps matching TRBD1 (5 bases). V was pared by 5 bases and J by 0 bases, with 16 bases between. The CDR3 covers 16 residues. Germline V lookup: CDR1 SGHNT, CDR2 YENEEA. CDR3 protein: CASSPSRGLMNTEAFF. The CDR3 DNA reads TGTGCCAGCAGCCCCAGTAGGGGACTCATGAACACTGAAGCTTTCTTT.

The chain carries TRBV9 and TRBJ1-6, with D possibly TRBD1 on 6 matching bases. The ends were cut back, 5 bases at V and 10 bases at J, with 19 bases in the middle. Looked up from germline, CDR1 is SGDLS and CDR2 is YYNGEE. The CDR3 is 15 amino acids. The CDR3 bases are TGTGCCAGCAGGTTCAACCGACAGGCGGAATCACCCCTCCACTTT. Protein product: CASRFNRQAESPLHF.

The chain is built from TRBV25-1 and TRBJ2-1; TRBD2 matches 14 bases. CDR3 length: 18 amino acids. V shed 2 bases and J 6 bases; nucleotides not matched to a gene: 9. Germline CDR1 MGHDK, CDR2 SYGVNS. The CDR3 nucleotides read TGTGCCAGCAGTGAAAGTGTGGTGGGGACTAGCGGGAGCAATGAGCAGTTCTTC. Translation gives CASSESVVGTSGSNEQFF. Drawing the rest from reference TRBV25-1 and TRBJ2-1, the complete variable domain is EADIYQTPRYLVIGTGKKITLECSQTMGHDKMYWYQQDPGMELHLIHYSYGVNSTEKGDLSSESTVSRIRTEHFPLTLESARPSHTSQYLCASSESVVGTSGSNEQFFGPGTRLTVL.

This chain links TRBV19 with TRBJ2-1, with 12 bases identical to TRBD2. Germline CDR1 reads LNHDA; CDR2 reads SQIVND (reference sequence). J gave up 7 bases and V 3 bases, and 4 bases lay outside the gene matches. The CDR3 loop spans 15 amino acids. CDR3 sequence reads: CASSIWTSGTNEQFF. The DNA of the CDR3 is TGTGCCAGTAGTATCTGGACTAGCGGGACTAATGAGCAGTTCTTC.

The J gene is TRBJ1-2, the V gene TRBV9; D gene unclear. The CDR3 is 16 residues long. Germline V gene data show CDR1 as SGDLS and CDR2 as YYNGEE. The germline V and J ends were trimmed by 4 bases and 3 bases, with 19 bases remaining between them. The CDR3 nucleotides read TGTGCCAGCAGCCCCATGTTGTACCCGGCGGACTATGGCTACACCTTC. This codes for CASSPMLYPADYGYTF.

The chain combines TRBV30 with TRBJ1-5, with 8 positions matching TRBD1. With V trimmed by 1 base and J by 4 bases, 0 bases remained unmatched. The CDR3 has 13 residues. CDR1 is GTSNPN and CDR2 is SVGIG in the germline V gene (reference sequence). Here the CDR3 DNA reads TGTGCCTGGAGTGGACAGGGGAATCAGCCCCAGCATTTT. It encodes CAWSGQGNQPQHF.

This clone has just one count. V and J are TRBV14 and TRBJ2-5, with D hard to call. The germline CDR1 and CDR2 sequences are SGHDN and FVKESK. Trimming took off 5 bases at V and 2 bases at J, with 12 bases between the two ends. CDR3 length: 14 residues. CDR3 residues: CASSSTQIQETQYF. CDR3 bases: TGTGCCAGCAGCTCAACCCAGATTCAAGAGACCCAGTACTTC. The entire variable domain, with the rest obtained from reference TRBV14 and TRBJ2-5, is as follows: EAGVTQFPSHSVIEKGQTVTLRCDPISGHDNLYWYRRVMGKEIKFLLHFVKESKQDESGMPNNRFLAERTGGTYSTLKVQPAELEDSGVYFCASSSTQIQETQYFGPGTRLLVL.

The chain combines TRBV30 with TRBJ1-6; 7 bases match TRBD1. J was trimmed by 7 bases and V by 3 bases; bases with no gene match: 12. The CDR3 is 16 amino acids. Germline-derived CDR1 and CDR2 are GTSNPN and SVGIG (reference sequence). The CDR3 DNA reads as TGTGCCTGGAGCCGAGAAAAGACAGGGCTGAATTCACCCCTCCACTTT. Its translation is CAWSREKTGLNSPLHF.

V and J are TRBV5-6 and TRBJ2-1, with TRBD2 identical over 11 bases. From germline, CDR1 is SGHDT and CDR2 YYEEEE. V dropped 0 bases and J dropped 4; count of bases not matched to a gene: 3. CDR3 length: 16 residues. CDR3 residues: CASSLELAGDYNEQFF. The DNA for the CDR3 is TGTGCCAGCAGCTTGGAACTAGCGGGAGATTACAATGAGCAGTTCTTC.

The chain carries TRBV11-3 and TRBJ2-7; perhaps TRBD1 as D (5 bases). The CDR3 has 12 residues. Germline V gene sequence: CDR1 SGHNT, CDR2 YENEEA. V lost 5 bases to trimming and J lost 6 bases, with 11 bases between them. The CDR3 loop is CASSPLGPEQYF. CDR3 coding DNA: TGTGCCAGCAGCCCCCTGGGGCCCGAGCAGTACTTC.

This clone was detected only a few times. The J gene is TRBJ1-2, the V gene TRBV6-5; perhaps TRBD1 as D (6 bases). The CDR3 is 11 residues long. Looked up from germline, CDR1 is MNHEY and CDR2 is SVGAGI. V was shortened by 8 bases and J by 4 bases, with 8 bases between the two germline ends. CDR3: CASLGAYGYTF. DNA of the CDR3: TGTGCCAGCCTGGGGGCCTATGGCTACACCTTC.

J is TRBJ1-1 and V is TRBV6-1; TRBD1 is a possible D gene (5 bases). Trimming stripped 3 bases from V and 7 bases from J, with 12 bases between. The CDR3 is 13 amino acids. Germline V gene data show CDR1 as MNHNS and CDR2 as SASEGT. CDR3 loop: CASSESPGIEAFF. CDR3 nucleotides: TGTGCCAGCAGTGAGTCCCCAGGGATTGAAGCTTTCTTT.

The chain has TRBV3-1 (or the pseudogene TRBV3-2) and TRBJ1-2, with unresolved D. V was pared by 1 base and J by 3 bases, with 12 bases between. This CDR3 has 15 residues. Germline values: CDR1 LGHDT, CDR2 YNNKEL (reference sequence). DNA of the CDR3: TGTGCCAGCAGCCAAGGACACCTTCTCCACTATGGCTACACCTTC. As protein: CASSQGHLLHYGYTF.

The gene calls are TRBV19 and TRBJ1-5; D ambiguous. CDR1 and CDR2 (germline): LNHDA, SQIVND (reference sequence). V was pared by 2 bases and J by 1 base, with 6 bases between. The CDR3 sequence is 14 residues long. The DNA of the CDR3 is TGTGCCAGTAGTATAAGAGGGAGCAATCAGCCCCAGCATTTT. It specifies CASSIRGSNQPQHF.

The chain couples TRBV25-1 to TRBJ1-2; a weak D match, TRBD1 (5 bases). V dropped 3 bases and J dropped 4 bases, with 9 bases sitting between them. Germline V gene sequence: CDR1 MGHDK, CDR2 SYGVNS. The CDR3 totals 13 residues. CDR3 in amino acids: CASSDPQGYGYTF. The CDR3 DNA reads as TGTGCCAGCAGTGACCCGCAGGGCTATGGCTACACCTTC.